The rows below give T cell receptor beta chains drawn from one sample of a study of radiotherapy plus CTLA-4 blockade in lung cancer. Profiling relied on immunoSEQ multiplex PCR, and the TCRdb table lists in-frame clones only, not all of them. The sample has about 39,000 clones, about four fifths seen once. The sequences come from peripheral blood, collected from a patient treated with radiotherapy plus ipilimumab. These receptors all come from a human donor with non-small cell lung cancer that progressed on radiotherapy plus ipilimumab. Each CDR3 is given with its conserved first and last residue. Each record gives: V gene, clone size, J gene, D gene, CDR3 DNA, CDR3 protein. D genes are given only for firm matches. Only some rows state a clone size, as once, few, many or a class for expanded clones.

TRBV4-3,-,TRBJ2-7,-,TGCGCCAGCAGCCAAGACAGGGGTCTCTACGAGCAGTACTTC,CASSQDRGLYEQYF
TRBV4-1,-,TRBJ2-1,TRBD2,TGCGCCAGCAGCCAAGATGGGAGCGGGGGGCCCAATGAGCAGTTCTTC,CASSQDGSGGPNEQFF
TRBV4-1,-,TRBJ2-1,TRBD2,TGCGCCAGCAGCCAAGTACCGGGCGGGGGGGCATACAATGAGCAGTTCTTC,CASSQVPGGGAYNEQFF
TRBV12-5,-,TRBJ2-5,TRBD1,TGTGCTAGTGGCTACACAGGGGGCTGGTTAGAGACCCAGTACTTC,CASGYTGGWLETQYF
TRBV2,-,TRBJ2-5,TRBD2,TGTGCCAGCAGGGGACTAGCGGGGGCGGAGACCCAGTACTTC,CASRGLAGAETQYF
TRBV2,-,TRBJ2-2,-,TGTGCCAGCAGGACGGAGGGGCCGAACACCGGGGAGCTGTTTTTT,CASRTEGPNTGELFF
TRBV10-3,-,TRBJ2-6,-,TGTGCCATCAGTGAGTCGTCAGGGCTCGGGGCCAACGTCCTGACTTTC,CAISESSGLGANVLTF
TRBV6-1,once,TRBJ2-5,TRBD1,TGTGCCAGCAGTGACAGGGCCAGGGGGCTTCGAGAGACCCAGTACTTC,CASSDRARGLRETQYF
TRBV5-6,-,TRBJ1-6,-,TGTGCCAGCAGCTTGTTAGGGGTTGGTTATAATTCACCCCTCCACTTT,CASSLLGVGYNSPLHF
TRBV10-2,few,TRBJ2-3,TRBD2,TGCGCCAGCAGGGGGGTAGCGGGGGGGGCAGATACGCAGTATTTT,CASRGVAGGADTQYF
TRBV5-4,-,TRBJ1-3,-,TGTGCCAGCAGCTTGGGGGAGCTCATCTCTGGAAACACCATATATTTT,CASSLGELISGNTIYF
TRBV4-2,-,TRBJ2-2,TRBD1,TGTGCCAGCAGCCGGACAGGGACGAACACCGGGGAGCTGTTTTTT,CASSRTGTNTGELFF
TRBV5-1,-,TRBJ1-4,TRBD1,TGCGCCAGCGGAGAGGGGGCGCAAGGAACTAATGAAAAACTGTTTTTT,CASGEGAQGTNEKLFF
TRBV2,-,TRBJ2-5,-,TGTGCCAGCAGTGAAGATGAGCTTTCGAAGACCCAGTACTTC,CASSEDELSKTQYF
TRBV6-5,-,TRBJ2-2,-,TGTGCCAGCAGTTACCAGGGGTCGAACACCGGGGAGCTGTTTTTT,CASSYQGSNTGELFF
TRBV23-1,-,TRBJ1-5,-,TGCGCCAGCAGTCAATCTCGGTCTACGACAGATAGCAATCAGCCCCAGCATTTT,CASSQSRSTTDSNQPQHF
TRBV7-2,-,TRBJ2-2,TRBD2,TGTGCCAGCAGCCCGGGACTAGGCTACACCGGGGAGCTGTTTTTT,CASSPGLGYTGELFF
TRBV29-1,-,TRBJ2-2,-,TGCAGCGTTGTAGTAAGCACAGCGAACACCGGGGAGCTGTTTTTT,CSVVVSTANTGELFF
TRBV4-1,-,TRBJ2-5,TRBD2,TGCGCCAGCAGCCAAGATATTGATAGCGGGGGTCCTTTTGAAGAGACCCAGTACTTC,CASSQDIDSGGPFEETQYF
TRBV5-4,once,TRBJ1-1,TRBD1,TGTGCCAGCAGCTTGGGAGGGGGCCTCACTGAAGCTTTCTTT,CASSLGGGLTEAFF
TRBV11-2,-,TRBJ2-7,TRBD1,TGTGCCAGCAGCCACGGACAGGGGATTTCCTACGAGCAGTACTTC,CASSHGQGISYEQYF
TRBV29-1,-,TRBJ2-3,-,TGCAGCGTCCAACGGGTGGCCGGCACAGATACGCAGTATTTT,CSVQRVAGTDTQYF
TRBV6-1,-,TRBJ1-5,TRBD1,TGTGCCAGCAGTGGGACAGGAGAGGGTCAGCCCCAGCATTTT,CASSGTGEGQPQHF
TRBV27,-,TRBJ2-1,-,TGTGCCAGCAGTTTTGGGGGGGGCCTTGACAATGAGCAGTTCTTC,CASSFGGGLDNEQFF
TRBV2,-,TRBJ1-3,-,TGTGCCAGCAGGGAAGGCGGGTCTGGAAACACCATATATTTT,CASREGGSGNTIYF
TRBV18,-,TRBJ2-7,TRBD2,TGTGCCAGCTCACCAGGGACTAGCGGGGGGGCATACGAGCAGTACTTC,CASSPGTSGGAYEQYF
TRBV15,-,TRBJ2-5,TRBD1,TGTGCCACCAGCGGATGGACAGGGGGCGGTGGGGAGACCCAGTACTTC,CATSGWTGGGGETQYF
TRBV5-6,-,TRBJ2-5,TRBD2,TGTGCCAGCAGCGGGACTAGCGGGGGGGGCGTCCAGTACTTC,CASSGTSGGGVQYF
TRBV7-6,-,TRBJ1-3,-,TGTGCCAGCAGCTCTGGCACAGGGTTCTCTGGAAACACCATATATTTT,CASSSGTGFSGNTIYF
TRBV6-5,-,TRBJ1-5,TRBD1,TGTGCCAGCAGACAGGGGAATCAGCCCCAGCATTTT,CASRQGNQPQHF
TRBV7-2,-,TRBJ2-1,TRBD2,TGTGCCAGCAGCTCGGCTAGCGGGGGAGCGGGTTACAATGAGCAGTTCTTC,CASSSASGGAGYNEQFF
TRBV4-2,once,TRBJ2-5,TRBD2,TGTGCCAGCAGCCAAGATACACTAGCGGGGGAATTGATGGAGACCCAGTACTTC,CASSQDTLAGELMETQYF
TRBV6-1,-,TRBJ1-4,TRBD1,TGTGCCAGCGAAACAGGGGTTGAAAAACTGTTTTTT,CASETGVEKLFF
TRBV6-6,few,TRBJ1-1,TRBD1,TGTGCCAGCAGTTACTCCCCAGGGGGCCGAGGCACTGAAGCTTTCTTT,CASSYSPGGRGTEAFF
TRBV18,-,TRBJ2-3,-,TGTGCCAGCTCACCCGCAGGAGATACGCAGTATTTT,CASSPAGDTQYF
TRBV27,-,TRBJ1-5,-,TGTGCCAGCAGTTCCCAGGGTGAAGGGAGCAATCAGCCCCAGCATTTT,CASSSQGEGSNQPQHF
TRBV7-9,once,TRBJ1-1,TRBD1,TGTGCCAGCAGCCAGGGGGTGGGCAGGGAAGTGACTGAAGCTTTCTTT,CASSQGVGREVTEAFF
TRBV25-1,few,TRBJ2-3,-,TGTGCCAGCAGTTACCGGGGTGACATCGATACGCAGTATTTT,CASSYRGDIDTQYF
TRBV27,few,TRBJ1-5,-,TGTGCCAGCAGACCAGGGGTGGTAAGCAATCAGCCCCAGCATTTT,CASRPGVVSNQPQHF
TRBV18,-,TRBJ2-3,TRBD2,TGTGCCAGCTCAAAATCTAGCGGGGGGTCCGATACGCAGTATTTT,CASSKSSGGSDTQYF
TRBV4-1,-,TRBJ2-1,-,TGCGCCAGCAGCCATGGTATCCCCAAGAGCTCCTACAATGAGCAGTTCTTC,CASSHGIPKSSYNEQFF
TRBV27,-,TRBJ2-2,-,TGTGCCAGCAGTTTCGGAGGGGCGAACACCGGGGAGCTGTTTTTT,CASSFGGANTGELFF
TRBV19,once,TRBJ1-1,-,TGTGCCAGTAGTATAGGAGGGGGGGCGAACACTGAAGCTTTCTTT,CASSIGGGANTEAFF
TRBV6-5,-,TRBJ1-6,TRBD1,TGTGCCAGCAGTGGCCGGGACAGGGCTTCACCCCTCCACTTT,CASSGRDRASPLHF
TRBV6-6,-,TRBJ1-1,-,TGTGCCAGCAGTTACACGGGGGGGAACACTGAAGCTTTCTTT,CASSYTGGNTEAFF
TRBV18,-,TRBJ2-3,-,TGTGCCAGCTCACCACCGACAGTGACAGATACGCAGTATTTT,CASSPPTVTDTQYF
TRBV2,-,TRBJ2-4,-,TGTGCCTCCCAGTCGGCGGGGCTAGCCAAAAACATTCAGTACTTC,CASQSAGLAKNIQYF
TRBV6-5,few,TRBJ2-1,-,TGTGCCAGCGCAGGGGACCTAGGGTACAATGAGCAGTTCTTC,CASAGDLGYNEQFF
TRBV7-2,once,TRBJ1-1,TRBD1,TGTGCCAGCAGCCCTACAGGGGGGTACACTGAAGCTTTCTTT,CASSPTGGYTEAFF
TRBV4-2,few,TRBJ2-3,TRBD2,TGTGCCAGCAGCCAAGAAACTAGCGGGGGGCTGGATACGCAGTATTTT,CASSQETSGGLDTQYF
TRBV7-2,once,TRBJ1-2,TRBD1,TGTGCCAGCACCTCTACGGCGGGACAGGGCTATGGCTACACCTTC,CASTSTAGQGYGYTF